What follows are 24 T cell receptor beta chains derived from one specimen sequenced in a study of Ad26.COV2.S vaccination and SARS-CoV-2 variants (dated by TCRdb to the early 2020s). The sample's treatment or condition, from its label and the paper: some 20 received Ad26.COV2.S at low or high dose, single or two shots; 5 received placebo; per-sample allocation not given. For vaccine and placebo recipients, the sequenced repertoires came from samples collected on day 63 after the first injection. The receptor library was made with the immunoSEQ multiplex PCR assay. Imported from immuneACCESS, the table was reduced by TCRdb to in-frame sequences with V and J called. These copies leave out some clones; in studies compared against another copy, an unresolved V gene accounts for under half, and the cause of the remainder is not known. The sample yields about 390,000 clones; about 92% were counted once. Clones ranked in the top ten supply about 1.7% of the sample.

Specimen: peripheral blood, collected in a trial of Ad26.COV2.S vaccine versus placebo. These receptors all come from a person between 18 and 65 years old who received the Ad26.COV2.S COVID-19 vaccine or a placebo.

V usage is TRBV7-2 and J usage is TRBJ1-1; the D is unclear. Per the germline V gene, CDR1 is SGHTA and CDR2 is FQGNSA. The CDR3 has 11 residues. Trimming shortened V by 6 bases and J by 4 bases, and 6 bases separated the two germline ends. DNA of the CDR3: TGTGCCAGCAGAGTGGGCACTGAAGCTTTCTTT. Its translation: CASRVGTEAFF.

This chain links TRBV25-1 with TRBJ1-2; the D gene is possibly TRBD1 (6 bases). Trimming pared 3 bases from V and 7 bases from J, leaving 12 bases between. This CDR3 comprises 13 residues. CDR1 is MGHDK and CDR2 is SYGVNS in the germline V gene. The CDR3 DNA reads TGTGCCAGCAGTGAGCCGGGGGGGCTTGGCTACACCTTC. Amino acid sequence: CASSEPGGLGYTF.

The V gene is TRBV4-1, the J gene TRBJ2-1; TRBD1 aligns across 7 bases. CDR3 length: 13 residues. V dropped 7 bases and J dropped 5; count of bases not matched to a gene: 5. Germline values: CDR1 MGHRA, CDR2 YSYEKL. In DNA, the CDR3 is TGCGCCAGCATAGGACAGGCCGACAATGAGCAGTTCTTC. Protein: CASIGQADNEQFF.

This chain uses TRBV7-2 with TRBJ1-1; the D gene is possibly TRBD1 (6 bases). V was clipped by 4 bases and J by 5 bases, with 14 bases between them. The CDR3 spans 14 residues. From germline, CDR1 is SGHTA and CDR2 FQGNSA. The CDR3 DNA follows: TGTGCCAGCAGCTCGATAACAGGGTGGACTGAAGCTTTCTTT. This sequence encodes CASSSITGWTEAFF.

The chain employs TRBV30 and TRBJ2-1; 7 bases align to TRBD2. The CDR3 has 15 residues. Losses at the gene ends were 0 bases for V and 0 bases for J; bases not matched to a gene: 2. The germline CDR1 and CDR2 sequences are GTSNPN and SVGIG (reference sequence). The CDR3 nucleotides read TGTGCCTGGAGTGTGTGGGGGGGCTCCTACAATGAGCAGTTCTTC. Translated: CAWSVWGGSYNEQFF.

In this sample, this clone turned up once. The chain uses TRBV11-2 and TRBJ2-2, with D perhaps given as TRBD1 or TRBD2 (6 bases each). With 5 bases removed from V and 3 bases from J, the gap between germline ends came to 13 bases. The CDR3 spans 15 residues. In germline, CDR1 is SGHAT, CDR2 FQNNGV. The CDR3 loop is CASSGGDTDTGELFF. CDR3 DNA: TGTGCCAGCAGCGGCGGGGACACCGACACCGGGGAGCTGTTTTTT.

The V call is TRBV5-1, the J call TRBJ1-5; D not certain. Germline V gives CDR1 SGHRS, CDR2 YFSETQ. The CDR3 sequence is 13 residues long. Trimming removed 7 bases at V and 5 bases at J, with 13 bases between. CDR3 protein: CASDLDRDQPQHF. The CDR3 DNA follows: TGCGCCAGCGATTTAGACCGCGATCAGCCCCAGCATTTT.

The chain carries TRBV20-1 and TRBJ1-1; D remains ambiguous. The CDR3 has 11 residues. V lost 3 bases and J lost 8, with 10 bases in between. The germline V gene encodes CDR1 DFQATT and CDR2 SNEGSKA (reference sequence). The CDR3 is CSASLQTEAFF. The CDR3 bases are TGCAGTGCTAGTCTCCAGACCGAAGCTTTCTTT.

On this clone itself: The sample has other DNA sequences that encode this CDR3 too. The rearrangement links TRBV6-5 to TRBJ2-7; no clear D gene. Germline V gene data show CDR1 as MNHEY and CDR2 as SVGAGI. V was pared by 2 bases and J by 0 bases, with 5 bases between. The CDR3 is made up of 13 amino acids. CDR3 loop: CASSYDSSYEQYF. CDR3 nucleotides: TGTGCCAGCAGTTACGACTCCTCCTACGAGCAGTACTTC.

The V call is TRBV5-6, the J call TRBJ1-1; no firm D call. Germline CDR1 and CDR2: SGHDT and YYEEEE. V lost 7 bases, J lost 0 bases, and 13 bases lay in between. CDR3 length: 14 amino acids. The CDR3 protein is CASGHSEMNTEAFF. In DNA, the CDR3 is TGTGCCAGCGGTCACAGTGAAATGAACACTGAAGCTTTCTTT.

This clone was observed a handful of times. The DNA for the CDR3 is TGTGCCAGCACCGGGACTAGCGGGGGGTTAAATACGCAGTATTTT. Translating it yields CASTGTSGGLNTQYF. The chain carries TRBV2 and TRBJ2-3; 15 nucleotides agree with TRBD2. CDR1 and CDR2 from the germline V gene are SNHLY and FYNNEI. Trimming took 7 bases from V and 7 from J; bases not matched to a gene: 6. This CDR3 is built from 15 residues.

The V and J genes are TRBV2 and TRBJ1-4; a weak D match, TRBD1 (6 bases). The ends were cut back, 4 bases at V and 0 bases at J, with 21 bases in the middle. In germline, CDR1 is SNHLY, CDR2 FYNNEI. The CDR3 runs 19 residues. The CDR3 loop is CASSALQVGGLATNEKLFF. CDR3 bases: TGTGCCAGCAGTGCCCTCCAGGTGGGGGGGCTGGCAACTAATGAAAAACTGTTTTTT.

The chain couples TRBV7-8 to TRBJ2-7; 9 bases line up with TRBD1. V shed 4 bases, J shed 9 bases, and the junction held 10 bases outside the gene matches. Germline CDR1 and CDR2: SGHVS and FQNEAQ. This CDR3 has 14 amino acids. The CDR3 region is CASSSRGTGSVQYF. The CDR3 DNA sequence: TGTGCCAGCAGCTCAAGGGGGACAGGGAGTGTGCAGTACTTC. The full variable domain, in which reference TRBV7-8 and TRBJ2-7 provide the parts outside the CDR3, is GAGVSQSPRYKVAKRGQDVALRCDPISGHVSLFWYQQALGQGPEFLTYFQNEAQLDKSGLPSDRFFAERPEGSVSTLKIQRTQQEDSAVYLCASSSRGTGSVQYFGPGTRLTVT.

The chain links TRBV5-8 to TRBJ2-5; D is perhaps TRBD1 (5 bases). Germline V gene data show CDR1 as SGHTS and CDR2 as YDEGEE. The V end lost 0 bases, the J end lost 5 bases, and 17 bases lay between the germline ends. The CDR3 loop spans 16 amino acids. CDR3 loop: CASSLEGVLGGETQYF. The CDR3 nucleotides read TGTGCCAGCAGCTTGGAAGGGGTCTTGGGTGGGGAGACCCAGTACTTC.

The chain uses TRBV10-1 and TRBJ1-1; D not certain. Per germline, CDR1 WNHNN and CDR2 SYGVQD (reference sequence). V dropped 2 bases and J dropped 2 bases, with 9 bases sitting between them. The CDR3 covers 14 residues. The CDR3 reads CASSEKRENTEAFF. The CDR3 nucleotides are TGCGCCAGCAGTGAGAAAAGGGAAAACACTGAAGCTTTCTTT.

CDR3 DNA sequence: TGTGCCAGCAGTTTTCCGGGACAGGGGGCGCTTAATGAGCAGTTCTTC. Protein: CASSFPGQGALNEQFF. V usage is TRBV28 and J usage is TRBJ2-1; 12 bases align to TRBD1. Germline values: CDR1 MDHEN, CDR2 SYDVKM. The CDR3 consists of 16 residues. Trimming removed 3 bases from V and 7 bases from J; junction bases left unmatched: 7.

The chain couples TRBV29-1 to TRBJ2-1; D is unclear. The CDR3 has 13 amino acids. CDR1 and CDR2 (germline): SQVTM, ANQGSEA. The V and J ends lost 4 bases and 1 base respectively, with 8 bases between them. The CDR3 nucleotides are TGCAGCGTTGTAACATGGTCCTACAATGAGCAGTTCTTC. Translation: CSVVTWSYNEQFF.

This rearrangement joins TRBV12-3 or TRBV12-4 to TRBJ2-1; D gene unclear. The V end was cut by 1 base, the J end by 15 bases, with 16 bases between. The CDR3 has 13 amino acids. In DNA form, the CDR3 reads TGTGCCAGCAGTTTAGAGTGGTGGTTCGGGCGGTTCTTC. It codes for CASSLEWWFGRFF.

The CDR3 reads CASSYRDRGADTQYF. Written as DNA, the CDR3 is TGTGCCAGCAGCTACCGGGACAGGGGAGCAGATACGCAGTATTTT. The gene calls are TRBV7-9 and TRBJ2-3, with 10 bases fitting TRBD1. This CDR3 has 15 amino acids. Germline CDR1 reads SEHNR; CDR2 reads FQNEAQ (reference sequence). J was trimmed by 4 bases and V by 4 bases; bases with no gene match: 5. Full variable domain (missing parts from reference TRBV7-9 and TRBJ2-3): DTGVSQNPRHKITKRGQNVTFRCDPISEHNRLYWYRQTLGQGPEFLTYFQNEAQLEKSRLLSDRFSAERPKGSFSTLEIQRTEQGDSAMYLCASSYRDRGADTQYFGPGTRLTVL.

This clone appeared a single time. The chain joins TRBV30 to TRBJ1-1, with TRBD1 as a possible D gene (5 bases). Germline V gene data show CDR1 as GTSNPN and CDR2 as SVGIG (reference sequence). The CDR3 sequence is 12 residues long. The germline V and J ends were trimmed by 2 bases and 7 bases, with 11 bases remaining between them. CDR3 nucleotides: TGTGCCTGGAGTTCCTCGGGACGTGAAGCTTTCTTT. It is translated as CAWSSSGREAFF.

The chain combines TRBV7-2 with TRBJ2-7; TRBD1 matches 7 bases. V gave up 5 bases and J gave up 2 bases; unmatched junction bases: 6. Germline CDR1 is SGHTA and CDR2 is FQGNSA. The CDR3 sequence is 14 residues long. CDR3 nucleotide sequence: TGTGCCAGCAGCGCACCGGGACAGACCTACGAGCAGTACTTC. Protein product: CASSAPGQTYEQYF.

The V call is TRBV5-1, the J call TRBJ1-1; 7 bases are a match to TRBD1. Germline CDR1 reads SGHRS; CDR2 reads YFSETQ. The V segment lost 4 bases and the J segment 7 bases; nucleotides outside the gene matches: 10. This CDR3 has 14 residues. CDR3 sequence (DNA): TGCGCCAGCAGCCTACGACTACAGGGGAATGAAGCTTTCTTT. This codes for CASSLRLQGNEAFF.

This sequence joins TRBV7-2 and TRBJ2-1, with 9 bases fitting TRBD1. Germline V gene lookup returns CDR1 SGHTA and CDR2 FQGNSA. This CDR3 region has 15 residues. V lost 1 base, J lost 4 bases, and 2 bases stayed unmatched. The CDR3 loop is CASSLGDRDYNEQFF. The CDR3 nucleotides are TGTGCCAGCAGCTTAGGGGACAGGGATTACAATGAGCAGTTCTTC. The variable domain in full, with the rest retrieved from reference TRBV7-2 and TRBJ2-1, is GAGVSQSPSNKVTEKGKDVELRCDPISGHTALYWYRQSLGQGLEFLIYFQGNSAPDKSGLPSDRFSAERTGGSVSTLTIQRTQQEDSAVYLCASSLGDRDYNEQFFGPGTRLTVL.

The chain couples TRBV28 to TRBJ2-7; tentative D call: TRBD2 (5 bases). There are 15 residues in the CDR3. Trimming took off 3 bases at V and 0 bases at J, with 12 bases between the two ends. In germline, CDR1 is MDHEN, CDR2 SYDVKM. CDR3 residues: CASSFRGKSSYEQYF. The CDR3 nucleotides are TGTGCCAGCAGTTTCAGAGGGAAGAGCTCCTACGAGCAGTACTTC.